The clone carrying this TCR beta chain has more than one count but fewer than ten. The data were obtained in a study of blood T cell repertoires in COVID-19. At the level of the study: The study drew acute and convalescent COVID-19 samples from the United States, Italy and Spain. PBMCs, B-cell-depleted T cells, or T cells were the source of the cDNA or gDNA that made up the material.

J was trimmed by 6 bases and V by 8 bases; bases with no gene match: 5. Looked up from germline, CDR1 is MNHEY and CDR2 is SVGAGI. This CDR3 is 14 amino acids long. Per the original data handling: Quantification of nucleated cells was approximated via reference gene primer amplification. Method: immunoSEQ multiplex PCR; TCRdb's copy keeps in-frame clones and lacks some. The V and J calls and clone size are taken from that table; D and trimming were inferred from the DNA. This table has over 250,000 clones, roughly 77% appearing once. The sample was peripheral blood. The receptor was isolated from a woman older than 75 with acute or convalescent COVID-19. V usage is TRBV6-5 and J usage is TRBJ2-1; 12 bases line up with TRBD2. The CDR3 protein is CASWASGGANEQFF. The CDR3 coding sequence is TGTGCCAGCTGGGCTAGCGGGGGGGCCAATGAGCAGTTCTTC.